What follows are 9 T cell receptor beta chains derived from one specimen sequenced in a study of breast tumors, draining lymph nodes, adjacent tissues. Axillary draining lymph nodes of breast cancer patients supplied the node samples. MiXCR was run by TCRdb on the multiplex PCR reads, yielding one entry per CDR3 protein. The sample has approximately 130,000 distinct CDR3 sequences, over 20% seen once. Sequenced input: axillary lymph node tissue. All receptors come from a female donor with breast cancer. Some clones in this sample may be carry-over from other donors' samples.

This clonotype was seen repeatedly, ten times or more. The chain employs TRBV12-3 or TRBV12-4 and TRBJ2-7; TRBD2 matches at 9 bases. The CDR3 consists of 15 residues. The V and J ends lost 6 bases and 1 base, in that order; junction bases with no gene match: 7. Written as DNA, the CDR3 is TGTGCCAGCAGGCCCGGGACTAGCAGATCCTACGAGCAGTACTTC. Amino acid sequence: CASRPGTSRSYEQYF.

This clonotype has at least ten counts. This chain joins TRBV20-1 and TRBJ2-5; the D is unclear. The germline V gene encodes CDR1 DFQATT and CDR2 SNEGSKA (reference sequence). V lost 1 base and J 1 base, leaving 4 bases between the germline ends. CDR3 length: 12 residues. The CDR3 region is CSARVSQETQYF. In nucleotides, the CDR3 is TGCAGTGCTAGAGTCAGCCAAGAGACCCAGTACTTC.

The table lists this clonotype with many counts. The chain links TRBV30 to TRBJ1-2; D is undetermined. The CDR3 contains 12 residues. The V end was cut by 0 bases, the J end by 7 bases, with 9 bases between. From germline, CDR1 is GTSNPN and CDR2 SVGIG (reference sequence). This CDR3 is CAWSVRGGGYTF. The CDR3 DNA follows: TGTGCCTGGAGTGTACGAGGAGGTGGCTACACCTTC.

This clonotype was observed at least ten times. V and J are TRBV29-1 and TRBJ2-5; 11 bases match TRBD2. Germline V CDR1 and CDR2: SQVTM, ANQGSEA. There are 15 residues in the CDR3. V lost 5 bases and J lost 4; bases outside the gene matches: 9. DNA for the CDR3: TGCAGCGTTTTTTTAGCGGGAGGGCCGGGAGAGACCCAGTACTTC. This sequence encodes CSVFLAGGPGETQYF.

This clonotype was seen many times. The rearrangement links TRBV19 to TRBJ2-7; D is undetermined. Germline CDR1 is LNHDA and CDR2 is SQIVND (reference sequence). CDR3 size: 13 residues. V gave up 1 base and J gave up 3 bases, with 7 bases separating them. The CDR3 nucleotides are TGTGCCAGTAGTATAGGGGGTCTCTACGAGCAGTACTTC. Encoded protein: CASSIGGLYEQYF. Using reference TRBV19 and TRBJ2-7 for the parts outside the CDR3, the full variable domain is DGGITQSPKYLFRKEGQNVTLSCEQNLNHDAMYWYRQDPGQGLRLIYYSQIVNDFQKGDIAEGYSVSREKKESFPLTVTSAQKNPTAFYLCASSIGGLYEQYFGPGTRLTVT.

The table lists this clonotype with a count of one. Compared with germline, one end of the junction differs, possibly owing to a read error. The chain couples TRBV9 to TRBJ2-1; D is perhaps TRBD2 (6 bases). The CDR3 is 16 amino acids. In germline, CDR1 is SGDLS, CDR2 YYNGEE. CDR3 sequence: CVSSVGTQSSYNEQFF. The CDR3, as DNA: TGTGTCAGCAGCGTCGGGACTCAGAGCTCCTACAATGAGCAGTTCTTC.

Regarding this clonotype: An end of the junction does not agree with germline; a read error may underlie this. The chain links TRBV30 to TRBJ1-4; the match to TRBD1 covers 9 bases. The CDR3 contains 14 residues. Germline CDR1 reads GTSNPN; CDR2 reads SVGIG (reference sequence). As DNA, the CDR3 is TGTGCCTCGGGTGGGGACAGGGAAAATGAAAAACTGCTTTTT. It encodes CASGGDRENEKLLF.

This clonotype was counted at least ten times. This chain uses TRBV20-1 with TRBJ2-2; 8 positions agree with TRBD2. The CDR3 is 16 amino acids. Trimming took 0 bases from V and 5 from J; bases not matched to a gene: 8. Germline CDR1 and CDR2: DFQATT and SNEGSKA (reference sequence). Here the CDR3 reads CSARERAGVNTGELFF. In nucleotides, the CDR3 is TGCAGTGCTAGAGAACGAGCGGGAGTGAATACCGGGGAGCTGTTTTTT.

The gene calls are TRBV2 and TRBJ1-1, with D tentatively TRBD1 (6 bases). V was pared by 0 bases and J by 2 bases, with 13 bases between. The CDR3 totals 16 residues. Germline lookup yields CDR1 SNHLY and CDR2 FYNNEI. In DNA form, the CDR3 reads TGTGCCAGCAGTGAAGCCGGGACAAAAGGTAACACTGAAGCTTTCTTT. It translates to CASSEAGTKGNTEAFF. The full variable domain, completed using reference TRBV2 and TRBJ1-1, is EPEVTQTPSHQVTQMGQEVILRCVPISNHLYFYWYRQILGQKVEFLVSFYNNEISEKSEIFDDQFSVERPDGSNFTLKIRSTKLEDSAMYFCASSEAGTKGNTEAFFGQGTRLTVV.